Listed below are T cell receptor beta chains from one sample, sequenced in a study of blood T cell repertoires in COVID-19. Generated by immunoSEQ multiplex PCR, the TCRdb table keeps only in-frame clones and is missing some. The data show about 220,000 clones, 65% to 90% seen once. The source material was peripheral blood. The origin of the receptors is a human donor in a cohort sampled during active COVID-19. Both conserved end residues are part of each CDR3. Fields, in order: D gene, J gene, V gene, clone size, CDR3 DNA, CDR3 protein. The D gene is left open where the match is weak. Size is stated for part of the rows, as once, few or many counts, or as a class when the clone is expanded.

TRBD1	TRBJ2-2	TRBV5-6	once	TGTGCCAGCAGCTTGGTTGGCAGGGGGTCCACCGGGGAGCTGTTTTTT	CASSLVGRGSTGELFF
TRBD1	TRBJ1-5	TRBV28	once	TGTGCCAGCAGTCCCCCACAGGGGGTCCTCAATCAGCCCCAGCATTTT	CASSPPQGVLNQPQHF
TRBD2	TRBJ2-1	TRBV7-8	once	TGTGCCAGCAGCTTAGGGGGAAAGGGACTAGCGGGCTACAATGAGCAGTTCTTC	CASSLGGKGLAGYNEQFF
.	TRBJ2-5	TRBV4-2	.	TGTGCCAGCAGCCACAACGGGCGGGGAGAGACCCAGTACTTC	CASSHNGRGETQYF
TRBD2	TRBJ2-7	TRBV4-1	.	TGCGCCAGCAGCCGGACTAGCGGGACCTCCTACGAGCAGTACTTC	CASSRTSGTSYEQYF
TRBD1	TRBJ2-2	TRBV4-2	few	TGTGCCAGCAGCCAACCGGGACAGGGGGATGGAGGGGCCGGGGAGCTGTTTTTT	CASSQPGQGDGGAGELFF
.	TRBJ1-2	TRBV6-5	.	TGTGCCAGCAGTTACTCGGAGGCTGCTAACTATGGCTACACCTTC	CASSYSEAANYGYTF
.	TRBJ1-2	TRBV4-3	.	TGCGCCAGCAGCCAAGATACAGAGACTAACTATGGCTACACCTTC	CASSQDTETNYGYTF
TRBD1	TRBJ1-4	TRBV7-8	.	TGTGCCAGCAGCTTAGTCGGGACAGCTAATGAAAAACTGTTTTTT	CASSLVGTANEKLFF
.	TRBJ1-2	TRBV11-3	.	TGTGCCAGCACCCCAAGGGGCCCCGTGGGGGGCTACACCTTC	CASTPRGPVGGYTF